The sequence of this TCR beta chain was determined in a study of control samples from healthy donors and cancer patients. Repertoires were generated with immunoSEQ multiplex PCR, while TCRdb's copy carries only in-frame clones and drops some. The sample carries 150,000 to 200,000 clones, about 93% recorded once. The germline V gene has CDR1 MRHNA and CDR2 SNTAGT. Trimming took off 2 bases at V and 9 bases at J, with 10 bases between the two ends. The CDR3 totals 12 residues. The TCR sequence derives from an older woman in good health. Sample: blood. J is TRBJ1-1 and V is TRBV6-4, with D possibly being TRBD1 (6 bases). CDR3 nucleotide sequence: TGTGCCAGCAGTGACGACCGGGGGCAAGCTTTCTTT. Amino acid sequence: CASSDDRGQAFF.